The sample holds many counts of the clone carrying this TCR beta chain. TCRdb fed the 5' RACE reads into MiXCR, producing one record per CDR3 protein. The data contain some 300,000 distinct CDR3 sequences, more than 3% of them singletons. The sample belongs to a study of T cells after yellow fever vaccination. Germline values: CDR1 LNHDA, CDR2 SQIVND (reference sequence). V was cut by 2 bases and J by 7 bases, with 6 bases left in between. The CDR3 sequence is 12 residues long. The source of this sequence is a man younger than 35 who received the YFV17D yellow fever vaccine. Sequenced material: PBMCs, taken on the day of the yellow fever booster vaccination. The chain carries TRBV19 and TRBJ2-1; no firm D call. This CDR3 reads CASSIFRNEQFF. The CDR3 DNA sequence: TGTGCCAGTAGTATATTTAGGAATGAGCAGTTCTTC.